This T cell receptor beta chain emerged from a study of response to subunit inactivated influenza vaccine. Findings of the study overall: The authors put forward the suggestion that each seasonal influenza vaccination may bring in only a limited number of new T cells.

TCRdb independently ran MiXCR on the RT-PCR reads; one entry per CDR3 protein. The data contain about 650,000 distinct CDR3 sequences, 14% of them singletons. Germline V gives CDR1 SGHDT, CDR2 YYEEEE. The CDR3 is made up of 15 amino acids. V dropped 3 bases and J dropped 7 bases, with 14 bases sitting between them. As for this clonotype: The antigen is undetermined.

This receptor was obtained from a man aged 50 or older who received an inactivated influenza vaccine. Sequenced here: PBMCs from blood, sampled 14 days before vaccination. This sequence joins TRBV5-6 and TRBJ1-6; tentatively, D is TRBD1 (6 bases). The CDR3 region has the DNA TGTGCCAGCAGCTACGGGGGGCGCATCAATTCACCCCTCCACTTT. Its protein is CASSYGGRINSPLHF. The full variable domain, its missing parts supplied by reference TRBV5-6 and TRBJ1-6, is DAGVTQSPTHLIKTRGQQVTLRCSPKSGHDTVSWYQQALGQGPQFIFQYYEEEERQRGNFPDRFSGHQFPNYSSELNVNALLLGDSALYLCASSYGGRINSPLHFGNGTRLTVT.